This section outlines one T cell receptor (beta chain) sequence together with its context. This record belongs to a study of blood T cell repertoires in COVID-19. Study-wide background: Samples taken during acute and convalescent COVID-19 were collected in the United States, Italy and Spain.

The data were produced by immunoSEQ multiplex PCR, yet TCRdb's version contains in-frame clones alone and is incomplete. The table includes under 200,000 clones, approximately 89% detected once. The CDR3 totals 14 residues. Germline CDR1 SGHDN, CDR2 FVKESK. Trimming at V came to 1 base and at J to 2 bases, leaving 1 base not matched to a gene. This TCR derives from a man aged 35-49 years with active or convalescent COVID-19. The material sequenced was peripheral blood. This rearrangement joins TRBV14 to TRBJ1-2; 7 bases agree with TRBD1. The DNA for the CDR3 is TGTGCCAGCAGCCAAGGACAGGGAAACTATGGCTACACCTTC. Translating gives CASSQGQGNYGYTF.